This TCR beta chain was sequenced during a study of blood T cell repertoires in COVID-19. Study in general: PBMCs, B-cell-depleted T cells, or T cells provided the cDNA or gDNA that made up the material.

This clone was counted once. Here immunoSEQ multiplex PCR was the method, and the copy in TCRdb shows in-frame clones only, minus some. The profile shows 200,000 to 250,000 clones, about 79% of them singletons. This clonotype originated in a man older than 75 with acute or convalescent COVID-19. Sequenced material: peripheral blood.

The CDR3 loop reads CASSSRLAGASYEQYF. DNA of the CDR3: TGTGCCAGCAGCTCCAGACTAGCGGGAGCCTCCTACGAGCAGTACTTC. The chain has TRBV5-6 and TRBJ2-7, with TRBD2 matching 12 bases. The germline V gene encodes CDR1 SGHDT and CDR2 YYEEEE. The CDR3 covers 16 residues. Unmatched junction bases numbered 4, after V lost 3 bases and J lost 0 bases.